This T cell receptor beta chain was sequenced in a study of tumor and adjacent non-tumor tissue in lung cancer. Study background: There were about 12 adenocarcinoma, a couple of squamous cell carcinoma and 1 small cell lung cancer cases. Stage I to III disease affected about nine men and about five women aged roughly 31 to 80. Study findings and constraints: TCR diversity was significantly greater in tumor than normal lung tissue.

Three rounds of nested PCR, following a modified ARM-PCR protocol, produced the TCRbeta library. MiXCR, applied by TCRdb to the multiplex PCR reads, yields one record per CDR3 protein. The data hold approximately 80,000 distinct CDR3 sequences, with approximately 81% observed a single time. RNA was extracted from bulk tissue without any cell sorting. Distant lung tissue was collected more than 3 cm away from the tumor edge. V lost 2 bases and J lost 13; bases outside the gene matches: 23. Germline CDR1 SGHNT, CDR2 YENEEA. There are 20 residues in the CDR3. In regard to this clonotype: The antigen remains unidentified.

This receptor was identified in a man in his 60s with non-small cell lung cancer. The chain recombines TRBV11-3 with TRBJ2-1; TRBD2 agrees at 13 bases. The sequencing sample was made of distant non-tumor lung tissue. CDR3 DNA sequence: TGTGCCAGCAGCTTACACCCCGGGACTAGCGGGGCAGGCTCCTACAATGTACAGTTCTTC. Its translation is CASSLHPGTSGAGSYNVQFF.